The subject of this entry is one T cell receptor (beta chain). The V gene's germline CDR1 is SGHRS and CDR2 YFSETQ. This CDR3 comprises 16 residues. The V end lost 3 bases, the J end lost 0 bases, and 14 bases lay between the germline ends. The data are from a study of T-cell reconstitution after alpha-beta-depleted transplantation in children. Preparation of the TCRbeta library involved a method that used unique molecular identifiers. Each CDR3 protein gets one entry after TCRdb re-called the PCR reads with MiXCR. The sample lists 500,000 or so distinct CDR3 sequences, 30% to 35% occurring once. Sequenced here: PBMCs from the stem cell graft donor, sampled from the stem cell graft. The TCR originated in a human donor who donated a stem cell graft to a child with aplastic anemia. This rearrangement joins TRBV5-1 to TRBJ2-3; TRBD2 might be the D (6 bases). This CDR3 reads CASSWGDSTSTDTQYF. The CDR3 DNA reads as TGCGCCAGCAGCTGGGGGGACTCAACTAGCACAGATACGCAGTATTTT.